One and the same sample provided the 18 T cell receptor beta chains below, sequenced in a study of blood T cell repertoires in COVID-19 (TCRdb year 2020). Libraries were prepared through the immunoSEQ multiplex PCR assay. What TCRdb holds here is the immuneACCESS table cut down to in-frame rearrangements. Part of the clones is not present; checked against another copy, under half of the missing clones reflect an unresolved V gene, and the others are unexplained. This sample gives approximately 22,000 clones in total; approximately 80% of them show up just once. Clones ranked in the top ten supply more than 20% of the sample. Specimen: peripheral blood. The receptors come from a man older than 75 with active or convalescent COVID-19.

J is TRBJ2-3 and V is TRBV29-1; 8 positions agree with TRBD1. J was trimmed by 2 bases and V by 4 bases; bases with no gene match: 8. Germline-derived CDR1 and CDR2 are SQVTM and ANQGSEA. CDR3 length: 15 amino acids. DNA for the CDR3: TGCAGCGTTGGCATCGACAGGGGAATCACAGATACGCAGTATTTT. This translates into CSVGIDRGITDTQYF.

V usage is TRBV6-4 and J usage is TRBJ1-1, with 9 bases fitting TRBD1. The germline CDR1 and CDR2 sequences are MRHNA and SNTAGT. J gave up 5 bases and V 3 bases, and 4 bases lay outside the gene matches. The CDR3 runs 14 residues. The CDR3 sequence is CASSEQGAGTEAFF. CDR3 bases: TGTGCCAGCAGTGAACAGGGGGCAGGGACTGAAGCTTTCTTT.

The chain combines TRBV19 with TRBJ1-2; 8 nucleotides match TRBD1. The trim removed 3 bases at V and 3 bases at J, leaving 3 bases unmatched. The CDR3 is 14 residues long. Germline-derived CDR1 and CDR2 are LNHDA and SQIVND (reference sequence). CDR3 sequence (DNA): TGTGCCAGTAGTATGGGACAGGCCGACTATGGCTACACCTTC. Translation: CASSMGQADYGYTF.

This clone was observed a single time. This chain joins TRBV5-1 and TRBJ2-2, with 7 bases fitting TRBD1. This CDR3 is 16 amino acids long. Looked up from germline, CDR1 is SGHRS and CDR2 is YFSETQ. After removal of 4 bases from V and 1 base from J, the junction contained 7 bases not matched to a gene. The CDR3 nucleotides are TGCGCCAGCAGCCCACTCCCAGGGGGGAACACCGGGGAGCTGTTTTTT. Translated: CASSPLPGGNTGELFF.

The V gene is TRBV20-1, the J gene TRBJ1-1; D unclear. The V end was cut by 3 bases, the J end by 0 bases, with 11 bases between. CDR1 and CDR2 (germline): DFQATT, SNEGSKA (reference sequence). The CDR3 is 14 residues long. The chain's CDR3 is CSASPNSLNTEAFF. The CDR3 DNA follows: TGCAGTGCTAGTCCTAACAGTTTGAACACTGAAGCTTTCTTT.

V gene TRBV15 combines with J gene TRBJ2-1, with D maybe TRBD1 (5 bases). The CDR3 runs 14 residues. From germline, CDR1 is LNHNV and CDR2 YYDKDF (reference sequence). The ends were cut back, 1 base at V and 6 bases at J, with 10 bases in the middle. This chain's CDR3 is CATSRAVDSNEQFF. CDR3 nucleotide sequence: TGTGCCACCAGCAGAGCGGTAGACAGCAATGAGCAGTTCTTC.

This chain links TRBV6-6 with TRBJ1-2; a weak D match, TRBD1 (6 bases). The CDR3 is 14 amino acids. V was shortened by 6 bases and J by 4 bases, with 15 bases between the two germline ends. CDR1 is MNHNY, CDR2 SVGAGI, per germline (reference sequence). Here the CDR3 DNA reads TGTGCCAGCAGCACTTACAGGGAAACCTATGGCTACACCTTC. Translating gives CASSTYRETYGYTF.

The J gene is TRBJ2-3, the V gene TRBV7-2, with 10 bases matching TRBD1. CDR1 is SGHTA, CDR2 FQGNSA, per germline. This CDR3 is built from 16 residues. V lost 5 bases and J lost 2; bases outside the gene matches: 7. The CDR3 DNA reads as TGTGCCAGCAGCGCGGACAGGGGGTCCCCCACAGATACGCAGTATTTT. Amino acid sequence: CASSADRGSPTDTQYF.

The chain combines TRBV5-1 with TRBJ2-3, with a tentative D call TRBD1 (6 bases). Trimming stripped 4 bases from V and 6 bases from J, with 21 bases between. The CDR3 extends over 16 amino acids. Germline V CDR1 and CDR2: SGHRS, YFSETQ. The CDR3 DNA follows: TGCGCCAGCAGCGGAAGGACAGACCACAACTTGGATACGCAGTATTTT. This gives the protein CASSGRTDHNLDTQYF.

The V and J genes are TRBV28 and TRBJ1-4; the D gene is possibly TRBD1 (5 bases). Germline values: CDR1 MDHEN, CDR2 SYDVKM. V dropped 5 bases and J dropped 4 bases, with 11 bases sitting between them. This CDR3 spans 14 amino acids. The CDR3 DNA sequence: TGTGCCAGCAGTCCCGCCGGGGGTAATGAAAAACTGTTTTTT. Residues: CASSPAGGNEKLFF.

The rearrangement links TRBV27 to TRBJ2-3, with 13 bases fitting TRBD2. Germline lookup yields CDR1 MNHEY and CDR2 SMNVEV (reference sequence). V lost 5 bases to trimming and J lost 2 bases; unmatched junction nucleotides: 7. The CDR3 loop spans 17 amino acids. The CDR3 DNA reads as TGTGCCAGCAGTCTCCTTGGACTAGCGGGAGCCACAGATACGCAGTATTTT. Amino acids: CASSLLGLAGATDTQYF.

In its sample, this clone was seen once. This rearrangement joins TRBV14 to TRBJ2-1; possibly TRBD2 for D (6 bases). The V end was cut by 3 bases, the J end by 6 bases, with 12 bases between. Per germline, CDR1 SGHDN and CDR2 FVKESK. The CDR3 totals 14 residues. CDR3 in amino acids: CASSHGRTLNEQFF. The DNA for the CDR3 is TGTGCCAGCAGCCATGGGAGGACCCTCAATGAGCAGTTCTTC.

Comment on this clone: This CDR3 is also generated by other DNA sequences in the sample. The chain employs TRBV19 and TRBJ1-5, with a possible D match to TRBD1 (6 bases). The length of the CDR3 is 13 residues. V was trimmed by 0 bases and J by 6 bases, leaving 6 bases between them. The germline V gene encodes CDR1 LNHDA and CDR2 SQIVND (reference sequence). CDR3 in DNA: TGTGCCAGTAGTATAGACAGGGGTCAGCCCCAGCATTTT. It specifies CASSIDRGQPQHF. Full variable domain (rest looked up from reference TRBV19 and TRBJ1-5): DGGITQSPKYLFRKEGQNVTLSCEQNLNHDAMYWYRQDPGQGLRLIYYSQIVNDFQKGDIAEGYSVSREKKESFPLTVTSAQKNPTAFYLCASSIDRGQPQHFGDGTRLSIL.

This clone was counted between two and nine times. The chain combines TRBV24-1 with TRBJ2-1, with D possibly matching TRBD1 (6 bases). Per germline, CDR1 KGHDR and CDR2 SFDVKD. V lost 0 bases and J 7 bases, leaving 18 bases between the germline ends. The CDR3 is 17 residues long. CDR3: CATSDLRTGLRGNEQFF. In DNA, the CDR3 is TGTGCCACCAGTGATTTGCGCACAGGGTTAAGAGGTAATGAGCAGTTCTTC.

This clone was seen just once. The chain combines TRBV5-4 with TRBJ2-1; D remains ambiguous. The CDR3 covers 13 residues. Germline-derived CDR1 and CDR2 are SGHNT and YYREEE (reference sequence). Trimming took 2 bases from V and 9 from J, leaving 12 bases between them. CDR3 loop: CASSLPLSVEQFF. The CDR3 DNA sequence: TGTGCCAGCAGCTTACCCTTAAGCGTTGAGCAGTTCTTC.

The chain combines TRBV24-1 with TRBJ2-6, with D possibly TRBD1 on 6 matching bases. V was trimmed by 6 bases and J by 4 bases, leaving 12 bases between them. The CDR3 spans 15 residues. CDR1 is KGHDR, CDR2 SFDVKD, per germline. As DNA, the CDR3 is TGTGCCACCAGTAACAGGGTGGCAGGGGCCAACGTCCTGACTTTC. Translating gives CATSNRVAGANVLTF.

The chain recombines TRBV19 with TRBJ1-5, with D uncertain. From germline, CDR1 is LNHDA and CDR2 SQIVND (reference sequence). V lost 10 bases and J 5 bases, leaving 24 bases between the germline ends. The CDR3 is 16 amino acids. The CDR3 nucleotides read TGTGCCACTAACCCGAGAGGGCGTGGGCAGGATCAGCCCCAGCATTTT. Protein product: CATNPRGRGQDQPQHF.

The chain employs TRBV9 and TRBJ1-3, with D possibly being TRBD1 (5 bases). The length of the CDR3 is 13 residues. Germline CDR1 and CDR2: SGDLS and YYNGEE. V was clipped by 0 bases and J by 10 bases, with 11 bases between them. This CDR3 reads CASSVEGAGTIYF. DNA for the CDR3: TGTGCCAGCAGCGTAGAAGGGGCAGGAACCATATATTTT. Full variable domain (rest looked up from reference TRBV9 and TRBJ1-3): DSGVTQTPKHLITATGQRVTLRCSPRSGDLSVYWYQQSLDQGLQFLIQYYNGEERAKGNILERFSAQQFPDLHSELNLSSLELGDSALYFCASSVEGAGTIYFGEGSWLTVV.